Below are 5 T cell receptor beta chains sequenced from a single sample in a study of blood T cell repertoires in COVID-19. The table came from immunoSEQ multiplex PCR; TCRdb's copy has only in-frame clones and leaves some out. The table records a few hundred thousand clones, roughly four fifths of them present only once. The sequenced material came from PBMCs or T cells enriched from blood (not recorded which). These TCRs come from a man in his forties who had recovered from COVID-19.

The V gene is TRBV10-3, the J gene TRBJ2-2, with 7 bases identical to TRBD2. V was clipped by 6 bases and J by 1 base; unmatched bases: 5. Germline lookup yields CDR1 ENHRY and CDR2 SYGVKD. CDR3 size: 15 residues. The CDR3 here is CAIRGPGGNTGELFF. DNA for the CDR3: TGTGCCATCAGGGGTCCGGGAGGGAACACCGGGGAGCTGTTTTTT.

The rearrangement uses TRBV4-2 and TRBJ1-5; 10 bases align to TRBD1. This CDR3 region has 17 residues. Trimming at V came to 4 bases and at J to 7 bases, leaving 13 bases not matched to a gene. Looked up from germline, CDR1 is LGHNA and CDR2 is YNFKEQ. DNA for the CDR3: TGTGCCAGCAGCCCTCCGAGGGACAGGGGAAGTAGGCAGCCCCAGCATTTT. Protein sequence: CASSPPRDRGSRQPQHF.

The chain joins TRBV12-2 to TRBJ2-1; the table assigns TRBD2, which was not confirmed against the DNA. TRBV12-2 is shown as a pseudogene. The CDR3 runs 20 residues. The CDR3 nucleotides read TGTGCAAGTCGCTTATTTAGGGCACTAGCGGTTCCGGACTCCTACAATGAGCAGTTCTTC. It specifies CASRLFRALAVPDSYNEQFF.

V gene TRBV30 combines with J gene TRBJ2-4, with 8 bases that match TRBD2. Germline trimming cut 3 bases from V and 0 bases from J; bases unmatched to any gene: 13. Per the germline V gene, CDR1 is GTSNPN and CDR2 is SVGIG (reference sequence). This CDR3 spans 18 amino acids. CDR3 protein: CAWSRAAGANIAKNIQYF. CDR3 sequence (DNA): TGTGCCTGGAGCCGGGCAGCGGGGGCCAATATAGCCAAAAACATTCAGTACTTC.

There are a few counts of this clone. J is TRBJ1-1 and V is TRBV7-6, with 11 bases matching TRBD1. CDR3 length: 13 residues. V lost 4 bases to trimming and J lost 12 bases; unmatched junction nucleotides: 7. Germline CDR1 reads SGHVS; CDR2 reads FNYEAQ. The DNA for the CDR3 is TGTGCCAGCAGCTCGCGGGACAGGGGGGCTCCTTTCTTT. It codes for CASSSRDRGAPFF.